The present T cell receptor beta chain was sequenced within a study of blood T cell repertoires in COVID-19. Enrollees, about 18 to 95 years old, lived in around 23 US areas. Categorization into cohorts depended on clinical history that participants reported. For recovered donors of Cohort 3, there were two negative PCRs, clearance, or symptom resolution. Original analysis: Estimation of nucleated cell counts was performed using reference gene primer amplification. Profiling relied on immunoSEQ multiplex PCR, and the TCRdb table lists in-frame clones only, not all of them. The DNA gave D and trimming, while V, J and clone size come from that table. The sample carries 310,000 or so clones, roughly 85% recorded once. The CDR3 is 13 residues long. V lost 5 bases and J 6 bases, leaving 11 bases between the germline ends. Looked up from germline, CDR1 is ENHRY and CDR2 is SYGVKD.

The sequence came from a woman between 40 and 50 years old who had recovered from COVID-19. The chain has TRBV10-3 and TRBJ1-5; D gene unclear. Sequencing input: PBMCs or T cells enriched from blood (not recorded which). The CDR3 DNA sequence: TGTGCCATCAGTACGGGGAGCTCTCAGCCCCAGCATTTT. Its translation: CAISTGSSQPQHF.